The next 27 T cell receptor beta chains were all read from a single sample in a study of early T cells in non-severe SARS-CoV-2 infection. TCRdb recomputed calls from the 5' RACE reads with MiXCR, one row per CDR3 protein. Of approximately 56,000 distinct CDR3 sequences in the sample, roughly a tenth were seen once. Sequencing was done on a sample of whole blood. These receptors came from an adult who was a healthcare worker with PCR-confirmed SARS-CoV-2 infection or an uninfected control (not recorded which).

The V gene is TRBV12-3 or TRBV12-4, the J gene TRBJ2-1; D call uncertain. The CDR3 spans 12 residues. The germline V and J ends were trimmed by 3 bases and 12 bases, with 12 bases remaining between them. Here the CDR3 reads CASSFWADAQFF. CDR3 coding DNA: TGTGCCAGCAGTTTTTGGGCTGATGCGCAGTTCTTC.

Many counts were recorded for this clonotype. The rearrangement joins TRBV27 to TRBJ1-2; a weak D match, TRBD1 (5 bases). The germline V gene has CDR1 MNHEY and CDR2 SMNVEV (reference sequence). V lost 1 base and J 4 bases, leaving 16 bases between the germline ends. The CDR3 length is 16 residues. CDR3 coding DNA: TGTGCCAGCAGTTTATTCCCGCCAGGGCGAAGCTATGGCTACACCTTC. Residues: CASSLFPPGRSYGYTF.

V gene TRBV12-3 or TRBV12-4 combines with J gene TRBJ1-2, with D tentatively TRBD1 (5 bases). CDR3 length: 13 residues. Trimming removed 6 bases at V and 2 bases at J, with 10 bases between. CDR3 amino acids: CASSYRKNYGYTF. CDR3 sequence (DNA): TGTGCCAGCAGCTACAGGAAAAACTATGGCTACACCTTC.

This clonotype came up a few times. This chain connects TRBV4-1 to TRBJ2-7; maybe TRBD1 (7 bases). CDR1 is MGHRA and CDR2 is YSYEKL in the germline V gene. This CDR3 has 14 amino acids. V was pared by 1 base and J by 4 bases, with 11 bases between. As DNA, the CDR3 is TGCGCCAGCAGCCAAGTATCAGGGGGGTACGAGCAGTACTTC. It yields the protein CASSQVSGGYEQYF.

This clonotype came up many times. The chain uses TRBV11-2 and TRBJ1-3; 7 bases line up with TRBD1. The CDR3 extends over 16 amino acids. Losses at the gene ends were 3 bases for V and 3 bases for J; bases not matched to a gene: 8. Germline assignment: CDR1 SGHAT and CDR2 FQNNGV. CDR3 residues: CASSFDLTGDGNTIYF. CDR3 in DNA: TGTGCCAGCAGCTTCGACCTTACAGGGGATGGAAACACCATATATTTT.

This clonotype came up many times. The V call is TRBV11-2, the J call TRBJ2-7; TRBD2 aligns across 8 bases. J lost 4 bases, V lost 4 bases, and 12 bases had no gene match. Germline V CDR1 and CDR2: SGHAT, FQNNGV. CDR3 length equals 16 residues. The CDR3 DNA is TGTGCCAGCAGCTCTGCCGGGACTAGGACTTCATACGAGCAGTACTTC. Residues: CASSSAGTRTSYEQYF.

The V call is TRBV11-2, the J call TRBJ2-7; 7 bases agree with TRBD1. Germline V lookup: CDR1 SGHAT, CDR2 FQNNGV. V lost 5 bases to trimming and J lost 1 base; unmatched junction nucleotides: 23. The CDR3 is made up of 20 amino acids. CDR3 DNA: TGTGCCAGCAGCCACGGCCTGCGCGGCAAAAAGGGGGCTGGATCCTACGAGCAGTACTTC. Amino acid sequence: CASSHGLRGKKGAGSYEQYF.

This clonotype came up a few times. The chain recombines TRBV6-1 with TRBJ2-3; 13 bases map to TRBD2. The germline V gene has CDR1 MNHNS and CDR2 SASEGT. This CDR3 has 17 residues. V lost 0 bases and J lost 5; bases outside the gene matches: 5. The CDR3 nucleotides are TGTGCCAGCAGTGAAGCTAGACTAGCGGGAGGCGGAGATACGCAGTATTTT. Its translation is CASSEARLAGGGDTQYF.

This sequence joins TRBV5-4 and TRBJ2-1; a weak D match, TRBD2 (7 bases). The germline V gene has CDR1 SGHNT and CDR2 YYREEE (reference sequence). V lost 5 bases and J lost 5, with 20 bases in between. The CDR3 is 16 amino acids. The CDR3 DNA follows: TGTGCCAGCAGTTTAGGGGGGGGCACGAGGCACAATGAGCAGTTCTTC. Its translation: CASSLGGGTRHNEQFF.

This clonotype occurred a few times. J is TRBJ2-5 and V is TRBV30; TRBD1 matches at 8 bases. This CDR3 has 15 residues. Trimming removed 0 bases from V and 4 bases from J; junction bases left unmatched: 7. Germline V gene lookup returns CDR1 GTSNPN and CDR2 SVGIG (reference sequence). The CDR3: CAWSVRQGMRETQYF. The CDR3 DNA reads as TGTGCCTGGAGTGTAAGACAGGGGATGCGAGAGACCCAGTACTTC. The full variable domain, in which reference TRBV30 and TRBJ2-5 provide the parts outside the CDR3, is SQTIHQWPATLVQPVGSPLSLECTVEGTSNPNLYWYRQAAGRGLQLLFYSVGIGQISSEVPQNLSASRPQDRQFILSSKKLLLSDSGFYLCAWSVRQGMRETQYFGPGTRLLVL.

The CDR3 spells CASSAGGWGYTF. The CDR3 DNA reads as TGTGCCAGCAGTGCCGGGGGCTGGGGCTACACCTTC. The rearrangement uses TRBV12-3 or TRBV12-4 and TRBJ1-2; D perhaps matches TRBD1 (6 bases). This CDR3 is built from 12 residues. V lost 5 bases to trimming and J lost 8 bases, with 12 bases between them.

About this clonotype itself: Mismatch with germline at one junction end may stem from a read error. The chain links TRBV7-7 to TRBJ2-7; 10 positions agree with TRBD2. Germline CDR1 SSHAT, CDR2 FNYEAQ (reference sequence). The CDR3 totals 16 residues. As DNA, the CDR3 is TGTGCTAGCAGCCCGAACTTAGCGGGAGGATCCTACGAGCAGTACTTC. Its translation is CASSPNLAGGSYEQYF.

The CDR3 nucleotides are TGCAGTGCTAGTACCCCGGACAGGCTTAACTATGGCTACACCTTC. Translating gives CSASTPDRLNYGYTF. The chain joins TRBV20-1 to TRBJ1-2, with 7 nucleotides matching TRBD1. CDR3 length: 15 residues. Germline CDR1 and CDR2: DFQATT and SNEGSKA (reference sequence). J was trimmed by 1 base and V by 3 bases; bases with no gene match: 8.

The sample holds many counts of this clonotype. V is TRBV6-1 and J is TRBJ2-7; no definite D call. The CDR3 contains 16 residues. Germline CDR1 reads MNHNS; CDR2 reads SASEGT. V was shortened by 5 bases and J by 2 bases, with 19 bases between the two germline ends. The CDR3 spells CASSRQQSSQTYEQYF. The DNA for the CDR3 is TGTGCCAGCAGTCGCCAACAAAGCTCCCAAACCTACGAGCAGTACTTC.

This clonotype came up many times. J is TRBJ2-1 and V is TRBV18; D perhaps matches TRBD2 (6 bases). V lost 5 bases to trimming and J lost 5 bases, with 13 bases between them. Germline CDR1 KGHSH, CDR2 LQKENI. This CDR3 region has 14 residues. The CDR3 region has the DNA TGTGCCAGCTCAGCTACCGGGAGTCACAATGAGCAGTTCTTC. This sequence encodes CASSATGSHNEQFF.

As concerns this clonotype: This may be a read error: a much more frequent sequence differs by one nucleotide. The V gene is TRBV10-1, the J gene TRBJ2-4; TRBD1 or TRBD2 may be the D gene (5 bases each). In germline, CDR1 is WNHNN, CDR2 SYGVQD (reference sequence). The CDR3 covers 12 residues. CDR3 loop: CANSDEGSIQYF. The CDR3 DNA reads TGCGCCAACAGTGACGAGGGGTCCATTCAGTACTTC.

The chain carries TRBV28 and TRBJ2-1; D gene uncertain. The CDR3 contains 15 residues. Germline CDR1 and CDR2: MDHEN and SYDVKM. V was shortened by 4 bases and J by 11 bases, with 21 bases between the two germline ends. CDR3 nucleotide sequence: TGTGCCAGCAGTTCGGAAACTGGGTCTGGCAGAAAGCAGTTCTTC. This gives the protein CASSSETGSGRKQFF.

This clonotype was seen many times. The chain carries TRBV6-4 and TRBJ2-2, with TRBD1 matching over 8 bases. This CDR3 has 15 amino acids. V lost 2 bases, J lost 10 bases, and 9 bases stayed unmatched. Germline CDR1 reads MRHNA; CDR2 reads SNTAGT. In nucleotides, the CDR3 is TGTGCCAGCAGTGACCAAAAGACAGGGGCGGCGGAGCTGTTTTTT. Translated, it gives CASSDQKTGAAELFF.

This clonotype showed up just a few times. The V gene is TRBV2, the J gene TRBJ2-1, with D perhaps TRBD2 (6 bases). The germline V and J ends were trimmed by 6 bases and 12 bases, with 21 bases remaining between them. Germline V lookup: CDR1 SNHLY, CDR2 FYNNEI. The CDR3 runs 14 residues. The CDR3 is CASRFLGDSYGQFF. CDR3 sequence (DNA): TGTGCCAGCAGGTTCTTAGGGGACTCCTATGGGCAGTTCTTC.

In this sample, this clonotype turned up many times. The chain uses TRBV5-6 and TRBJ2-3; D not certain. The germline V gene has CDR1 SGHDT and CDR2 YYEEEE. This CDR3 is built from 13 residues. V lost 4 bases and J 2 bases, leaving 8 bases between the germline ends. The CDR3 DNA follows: TGTGCCAGCAGCCCCCAGGACACAGATACGCAGTATTTT. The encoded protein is CASSPQDTDTQYF.

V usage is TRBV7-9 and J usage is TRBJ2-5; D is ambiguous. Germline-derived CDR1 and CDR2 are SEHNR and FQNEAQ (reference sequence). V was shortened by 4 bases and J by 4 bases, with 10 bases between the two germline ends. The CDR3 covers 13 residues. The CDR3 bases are TGTGCCAGCAGCTCATCGACACCAGAGACCCAGTACTTC. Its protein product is CASSSSTPETQYF.

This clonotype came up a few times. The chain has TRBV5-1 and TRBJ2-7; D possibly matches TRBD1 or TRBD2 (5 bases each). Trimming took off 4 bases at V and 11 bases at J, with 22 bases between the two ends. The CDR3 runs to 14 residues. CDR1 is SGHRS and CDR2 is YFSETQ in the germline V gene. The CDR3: CASSPEGTTGAEYF. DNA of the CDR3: TGCGCCAGCAGCCCGGAAGGTACTACCGGGGCAGAGTACTTC.

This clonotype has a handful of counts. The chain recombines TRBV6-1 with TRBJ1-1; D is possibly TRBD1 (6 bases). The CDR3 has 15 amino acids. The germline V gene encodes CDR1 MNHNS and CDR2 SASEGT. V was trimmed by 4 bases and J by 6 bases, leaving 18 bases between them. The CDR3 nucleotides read TGTGCCAGCAGTGCCTTACAGGGTTTCGGGGCTGAAGCTTTCTTT. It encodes CASSALQGFGAEAFF.

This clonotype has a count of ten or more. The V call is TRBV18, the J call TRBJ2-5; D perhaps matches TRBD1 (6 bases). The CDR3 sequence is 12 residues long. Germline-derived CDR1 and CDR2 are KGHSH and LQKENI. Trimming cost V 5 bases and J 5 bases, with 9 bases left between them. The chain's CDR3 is CASSGGRETQYF. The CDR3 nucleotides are TGTGCCAGCTCAGGGGGCCGGGAGACCCAGTACTTC. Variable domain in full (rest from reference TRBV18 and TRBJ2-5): NAGVMQNPRHLVRRRGQEARLRCSPMKGHSHVYWYRQLPEEGLKFMVYLQKENIIDESGMPKERFSAEFPKEGPSILRIQQVVRGDSAAYFCASSGGRETQYFGPGTRLLVL.

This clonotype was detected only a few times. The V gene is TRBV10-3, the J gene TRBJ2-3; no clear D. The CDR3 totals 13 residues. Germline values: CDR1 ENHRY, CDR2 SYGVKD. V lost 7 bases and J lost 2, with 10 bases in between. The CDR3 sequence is CAINRLSTDTQYF. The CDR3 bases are TGTGCCATCAACAGACTCTCCACAGATACGCAGTATTTT.

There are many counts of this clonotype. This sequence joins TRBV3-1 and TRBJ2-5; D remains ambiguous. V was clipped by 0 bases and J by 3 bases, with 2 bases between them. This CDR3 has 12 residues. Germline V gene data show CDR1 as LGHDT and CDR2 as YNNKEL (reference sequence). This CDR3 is CASSQDEETQYF. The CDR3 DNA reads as TGTGCCAGCAGCCAAGATGAAGAGACCCAGTACTTC.

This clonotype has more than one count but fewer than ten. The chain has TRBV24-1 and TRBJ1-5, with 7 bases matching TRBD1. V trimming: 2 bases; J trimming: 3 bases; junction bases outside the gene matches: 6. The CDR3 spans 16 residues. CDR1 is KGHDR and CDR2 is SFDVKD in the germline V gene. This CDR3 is CATSDSRQGYNQPQHF. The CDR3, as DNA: TGTGCCACCAGTGATTCCCGACAGGGATACAATCAGCCCCAGCATTTT.